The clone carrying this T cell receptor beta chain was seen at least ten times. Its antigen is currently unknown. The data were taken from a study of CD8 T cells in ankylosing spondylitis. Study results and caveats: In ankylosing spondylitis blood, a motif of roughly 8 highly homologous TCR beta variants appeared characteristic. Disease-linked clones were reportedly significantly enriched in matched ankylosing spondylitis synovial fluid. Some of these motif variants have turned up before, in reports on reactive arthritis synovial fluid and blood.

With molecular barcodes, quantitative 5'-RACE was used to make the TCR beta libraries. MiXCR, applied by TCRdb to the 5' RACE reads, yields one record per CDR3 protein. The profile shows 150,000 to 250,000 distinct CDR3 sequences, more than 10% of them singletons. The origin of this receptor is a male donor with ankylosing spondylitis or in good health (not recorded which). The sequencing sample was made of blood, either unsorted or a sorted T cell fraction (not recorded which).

In DNA, the CDR3 is TGCGCCAGCAGCTTTTATTTAGCGGGGGCCCACAATGAGCAGTTCTTC. Protein: CASSFYLAGAHNEQFF. V and J are TRBV5-1 and TRBJ2-1, with 9 bases that match TRBD2. The V gene's germline CDR1 is SGHRS and CDR2 YFSETQ. The CDR3 contains 16 residues. V dropped 2 bases and J dropped 5; count of bases not matched to a gene: 8.